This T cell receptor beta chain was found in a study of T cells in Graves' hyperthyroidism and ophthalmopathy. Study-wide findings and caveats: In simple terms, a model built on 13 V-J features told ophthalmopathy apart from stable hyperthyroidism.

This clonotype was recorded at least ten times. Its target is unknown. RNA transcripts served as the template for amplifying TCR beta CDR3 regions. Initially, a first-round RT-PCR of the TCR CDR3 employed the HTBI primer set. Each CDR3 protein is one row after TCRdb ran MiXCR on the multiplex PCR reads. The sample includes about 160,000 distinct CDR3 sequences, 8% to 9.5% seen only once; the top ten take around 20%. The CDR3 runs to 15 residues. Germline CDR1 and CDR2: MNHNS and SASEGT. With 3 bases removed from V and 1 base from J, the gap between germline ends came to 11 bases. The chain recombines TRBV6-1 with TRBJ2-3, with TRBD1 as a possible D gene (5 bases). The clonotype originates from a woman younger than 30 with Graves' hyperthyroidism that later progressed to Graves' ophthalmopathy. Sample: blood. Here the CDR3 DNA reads TGTGCCAGCAGTGATTTGGGGCTGGGCACAGATACGCAGTATTTT. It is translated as CASSDLGLGTDTQYF.